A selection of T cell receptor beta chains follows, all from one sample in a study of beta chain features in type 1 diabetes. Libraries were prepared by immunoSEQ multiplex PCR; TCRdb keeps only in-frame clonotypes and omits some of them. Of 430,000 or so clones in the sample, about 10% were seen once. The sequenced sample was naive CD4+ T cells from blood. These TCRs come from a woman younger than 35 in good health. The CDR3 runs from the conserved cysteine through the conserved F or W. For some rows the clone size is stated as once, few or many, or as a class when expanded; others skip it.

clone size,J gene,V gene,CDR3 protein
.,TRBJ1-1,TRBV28,CASSPTGRTEAFF
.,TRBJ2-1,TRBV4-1,CASSQSRLRDFPYNEQFF
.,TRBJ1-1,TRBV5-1,CASALPGTRGAFF
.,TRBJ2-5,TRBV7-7,CASSRTGGFQETQYF
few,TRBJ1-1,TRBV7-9,CASSPQVLEAFF
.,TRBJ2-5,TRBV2,CASSWGATQETQYF
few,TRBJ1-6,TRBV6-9,CASTAAGVYSPLHF
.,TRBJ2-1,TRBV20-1,CRDPGEGQFF
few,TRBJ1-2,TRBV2,CASSEVTANYGYTF
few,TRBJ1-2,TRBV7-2,CASSLTRPNYGYTF
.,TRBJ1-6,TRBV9,CASSAYRGDSPLHF
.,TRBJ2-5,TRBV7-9,CASRPGLAGAQETQYF
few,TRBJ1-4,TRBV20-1,CSAGGQEKLFF
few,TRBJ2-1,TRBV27,CASSLWASGAVFEQFF
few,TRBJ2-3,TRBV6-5,CASSYGETSKAVYF
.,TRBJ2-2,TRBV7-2,CASSPGGAATGELFF
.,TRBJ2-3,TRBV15,CATSVGADTQYF
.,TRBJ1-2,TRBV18,CASSPLDRDYGYTF
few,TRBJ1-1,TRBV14,CDSSQGGTGLNTEAFF
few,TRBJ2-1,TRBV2,CASRKTGKYNEQFF
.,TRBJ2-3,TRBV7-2,CASSPRQGSGTDTQYF
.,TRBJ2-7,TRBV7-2,CASSLVRGEQYF
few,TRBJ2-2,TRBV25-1,CASSEGRGAVHRWELFF
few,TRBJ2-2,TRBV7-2,CASRPYGHTGELFF
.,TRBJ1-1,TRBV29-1,CSVDKGGGEAFF